This T cell receptor (beta chain) came from a study of vaccination and CD4 T cells after COVID-19 (dated by TCRdb to between 2021 and 2024). About the study as a whole: Convalescent patients had a positive SARS-CoV-2 result on nasal swab PCR, and of these patients, nine had mild disease and one had severe disease. In control cultures, a CEFX viral epitope pool was used as positive control, an HIV-1 Nef peptide pool was used as negative control, or no peptide was added. Post-vaccine blood samples were collected a median of 72 days after the second vaccine dose, ranging from about 12 to 250 days. The convalescent cohort included six males and four females, with two Hispanic individuals, seven Caucasians, two Asians and one multiracial person. The spike-specific CD4+ TCR repertoire was compared before and after mRNA vaccination in nine to ten COVID-19 convalescent patients and a handful of infection-naive healthy vaccine recipients. Culture stimuli were overlapping spike peptide pools from SARS-CoV-2 and from the common cold coronaviruses HCoV-NL63, HCoV-OC43 and HCoV-229E. Each participant got two doses of either the Pfizer-BioNTech BNT162b2 vaccine (n=8) or the Moderna mRNA-1273 vaccine (n=2). Post-COVID blood samples were collected from convalescent patients a median of approximately 93 days after diagnosis, with a range of roughly 35 to 180 days. Here is what the overall study found, with its caveats: The study included relatively few convalescent patients and did not analyze early timepoints after natural infection. In convalescent patients, a median roughly 87% of post-vaccine SARS-CoV-2-reactive clones were detected only after vaccination, suggesting vaccine-specific priming. The median number of SARS-CoV-2-reactive clonotypes rose from around 22 after infection to 38 after vaccination, but the change was not significant. Of the vaccine-specific clones in convalescent patients, 304 of 307, or nearly all, reacted only to SARS-CoV-2 spike and did not cross-react with common cold coronaviruses.

The germline V gene specifies SNHLY as CDR1 and FYNNEI as CDR2. V was cut back by 5 bases and J by 5 bases, leaving a gap of 12 bases between them. The CDR3 spans 13 residues, from the cysteine through the phenylalanine. Solely the CDR3 DNA is kept, with 39 bases framed from the first base. The sample holds one count of this clonotype. Its cognate antigen has yet to be identified. No base-level quality is on record; no much larger clone is a single base apart. A single read offers scant evidence. The library relied on PCR. TCR sequencing of DNA from cultured CD4+ T cells used the Oncomine TCR Beta short-read assay at the Johns Hopkins FTIC core. The QIAamp micro DNA kit was used to extract genomic DNA from the cultured CD4+ T cells. The Oncomine TCR Beta libraries from cultured CD4+ T cells were pooled using unique dual indexes and then sequenced on an Illumina iSeq 100. In the original analysis: Non-productive sequences were filtered out, and CDR3s that did not start with C, did not end with F or W, or were shorter than 7 amino acids were discarded. The MANAFEST web application identified antigen-specific clonotypes by comparing peptide-stimulated wells against reference wells and other culture wells. Positive clones required FDR below 0.05, an odds ratio above 5, and productive frequency above 0.1% in at least two of three replicate wells. A clonotype counted as cross-reactive if it showed significant expansion both in the SARS-CoV-2 spike wells and in at least one common cold coronavirus spike condition. CDR3 homology was assessed with Levenshtein distances (stringdist) and unrooted phylogenetic trees (ape) in R version 3.6.1. TCRdb handled the public reads itself, with Q25 trimming in fastp and clone calling in MiXCR, and kept productive beta chains. Under each unique CDR3 protein, matching rows form one entry showing the most common genes and DNA. Clone size and V and J calls follow TCRdb, not the original study. Here the sample has about 3,000 distinct CDR3 sequences; 65% to 80% occur a single time. Clones ranked in the top ten supply approximately 24% of the sample.

The sample's treatment or condition label, decoded: approximately 9-day PBMC culture with coronavirus spike peptide pools or control peptides (ViraFEST assay). The study used the ViraFEST assay, which expanded antigen-specific T cells with peptide pools and then identified expanded clonotypes by TCR sequencing. The positive SARS-CoV-2 PCR tests of the convalescent patients were dated from March to December 2020, before the Alpha, Beta and Delta variants emerged in the United States. Over 1.5 million PBMCs per well were cultured in IMDM with approximately 4.9% human AB serum and 8.5 to 10 IU/ml IL-2, plus 10 ug/ml peptide pools. Half of the culture medium was replaced with fresh IL-2-containing medium on days 3 and 7. Once the cells had been in culture for over nine days, the EasySep CD4+ T cell isolation kit was used to isolate CD4+ T cells by negative selection. PBMCs were separated from whole blood using Ficoll-Paque Plus gradient centrifugation and then either used fresh or cryopreserved at -140C. In general, triplicate wells were set up for every culture condition.

The TCR was taken from a human donor who had recovered from COVID-19. The sequenced sample consisted of CD4+ T cells from blood, cultured in vitro. Rearrangement joined TRBV2 to TRBJ2-5, and perhaps TRBD1 as D gene, on 5 matching bases. The CDR3 here reads CASSLGPWETQYF. Here is the DNA: TGTGCCAGCAGTTTGGGGCCCTGGGAGACCCAGTACTTC.